Below, 22 T cell receptor beta chains from the same sample are listed, as sequenced in a study of cytomegalovirus exposure and HLA in healthy donors (dated by TCRdb to 2016 to 2017). The library was prepared using the immunoSEQ multiplex PCR assay. For the multiplex PCR, a mixture combining 60 forward primers for TCR Vbeta segments and 13 reverse primers for TCR Jbeta segments was used. As stored in TCRdb, this immuneACCESS dataset retains in-frame rearrangements with V and J assigned. A fraction of the clones does not appear; measured against another copy, unresolved V genes explain less than half of the discrepancy, and the remainder lacks a known reason. The sample records 150,000 to 200,000 clones, roughly 13% of which are singletons. About 7.8% of the sample rests with the top ten. Sample: PBMCs. The receptors were sampled from a man aged 45-65 years in good health and CMV-seropositive.

This clone was seen a few times. This sequence joins TRBV7-8 and TRBJ2-2; 9 bases are a match to TRBD2. The CDR3 has 17 amino acids. From germline, CDR1 is SGHVS and CDR2 FQNEAQ. The ends lost 5 bases at V and 5 bases at J; junction bases unmatched: 12. The CDR3 DNA reads as TGTGCCAGCAGCACTACCCAAGGGACTAGCTTAACCGGGGAGCTGTTTTTT. Protein: CASSTTQGTSLTGELFF.

This clone showed up just a few times. This rearrangement joins TRBV7-2 to TRBJ2-1, with TRBD2 matching over 14 bases. CDR3 length: 17 amino acids. CDR1 is SGHTA and CDR2 is FQGNSA in the germline V gene. The V gene end was trimmed by 5 bases and the J gene end by 12 bases; junction bases not matched to a gene: 15. The DNA of the CDR3 is TGTGCCAGCAGCCGCGCCGGGACTAGCGGGGGCTGGACCGGGCAGTTCTTC. Protein product: CASSRAGTSGGWTGQFF.

This chain joins TRBV5-1 and TRBJ1-4; the D gene is possibly TRBD1 (5 bases). CDR1 is SGHRS, CDR2 YFSETQ, per germline. This CDR3 has 14 residues. V shed 0 bases and J shed 5 bases, with 8 bases lying between them. CDR3 sequence reads: CASSLDRLNEKLFF. CDR3 in DNA: TGCGCCAGCAGCTTGGACAGGTTAAATGAAAAACTGTTTTTT.

This clone was detected a few times. J is TRBJ1-3 and V is TRBV12-5, with 7 positions matching TRBD1. Germline trimming cut 8 bases from V and 2 bases from J; bases unmatched to any gene: 6. The CDR3 is 14 residues long. Germline V lookup: CDR1 LGHNT, CDR2 FRNRAP. CDR3 amino acids: CASSQGEAGNTIYF. Written as DNA, the CDR3 is TGTGCTAGTAGTCAGGGGGAGGCTGGAAACACCATATATTTT.

This clone showed up just a few times. The J gene is TRBJ2-1, the V gene TRBV27; 14 bases agree with TRBD2. This CDR3 has 15 amino acids. Germline V lookup: CDR1 MNHEY, CDR2 SMNVEV (reference sequence). Losses at the gene ends were 8 bases for V and 3 bases for J; bases not matched to a gene: 3. The DNA for the CDR3 is TGTGCCAGCGGACTAGCGGGGGGTTACTACAATGAGCAGTTCTTC. This gives the protein CASGLAGGYYNEQFF.

This clone has a handful of counts. This rearrangement joins TRBV28 to TRBJ1-3, with D perhaps matching TRBD1 (6 bases). The CDR3 is made up of 15 amino acids. The V gene's germline CDR1 is MDHEN and CDR2 SYDVKM. V lost 5 bases to trimming and J lost 4 bases, with 15 bases between them. The CDR3 region is CASSQNRVFGNTIYF. The DNA of the CDR3 is TGTGCCAGCAGTCAGAACAGGGTCTTCGGAAACACCATATATTTT.

This clone was picked up a small number of times. The gene calls are TRBV4-2 and TRBJ2-2; 9 bases line up with TRBD2. V lost 0 bases to trimming and J lost 3 bases; unmatched junction nucleotides: 11. Germline V gives CDR1 LGHNA, CDR2 YNFKEQ. CDR3 length: 19 amino acids. The CDR3 region has the DNA TGTGCCAGCAGCCAAGATGGGGTGCGGGGGGGTCGTCACACCGGGGAGCTGTTTTTT. Its translation is CASSQDGVRGGRHTGELFF.

This clone was observed a few times. The CDR3 reads CASSATEEVYYGYTF. The DNA of the CDR3 is TGTGCCAGCAGTGCTACTGAGGAAGTCTACTATGGCTACACCTTC. The rearrangement joins TRBV9 to TRBJ1-2; D unresolved. Germline-derived CDR1 and CDR2 are SGDLS and YYNGEE. The length of the CDR3 is 15 residues. V was trimmed by 5 bases and J by 3 bases, leaving 17 bases between them.

This clone was seen once. V gene TRBV19 combines with J gene TRBJ2-1, with TRBD1 matching over 10 bases. This CDR3 is built from 18 residues. The V segment lost 2 bases and the J segment 4 bases; nucleotides outside the gene matches: 11. Germline V gives CDR1 LNHDA, CDR2 SQIVND (reference sequence). The DNA for the CDR3 is TGTGCCAGTAGTATAAAGGGGGGACAGGGGAATCAATACAATGAGCAGTTCTTC. This translates into CASSIKGGQGNQYNEQFF.

In this sample, this clone turned up a few times. This chain links TRBV4-3 with TRBJ1-2; 10 bases are a match to TRBD1. V shed 3 bases and J 3 bases; nucleotides not matched to a gene: 4. The CDR3 sequence is 15 residues long. CDR1 LGHNA and CDR2 YSLEER come from the germline V gene. The CDR3 is CASSQETGGDYGYTF. The CDR3 DNA follows: TGCGCCAGCAGCCAGGAGACAGGGGGCGACTATGGCTACACCTTC.

The chain uses TRBV6-1 and TRBJ1-2; D remains unclear. V lost 3 bases to trimming and J lost 2 bases, with 7 bases between them. The germline gives CDR1 MNHNS, CDR2 SASEGT. The CDR3 has 13 residues. CDR3 bases: TGTGCCAGCAGTGAGGCAGTAAACTATGGCTACACCTTC. This translates into CASSEAVNYGYTF.

The chain carries TRBV7-2 and TRBJ2-4; 8 bases are a match to TRBD1. The J segment lost 9 bases and the V segment lost 3 bases, leaving 4 bases of the junction unmatched. CDR1 is SGHTA, CDR2 FQGNSA, per germline. The length of the CDR3 is 13 residues. This CDR3 is CASSLDRVGIQYF. CDR3 sequence (DNA): TGTGCCAGCAGCTTGGACAGGGTGGGCATTCAGTACTTC.

This clone was seen a handful of times. The V call is TRBV18, the J call TRBJ1-4; D gene uncertain. Per the germline V gene, CDR1 is KGHSH and CDR2 is LQKENI. The CDR3 sequence is 14 residues long. Trimming took off 3 bases at V and 4 bases at J, with 9 bases between the two ends. The chain's CDR3 is CASSPRRVNEKLFF. The CDR3 DNA is TGTGCCAGCTCACCGCGGCGGGTTAATGAAAAACTGTTTTTT.

This clone has more than one count but fewer than ten. The chain links TRBV6-5 to TRBJ2-3, with D possibly matching TRBD2 (5 bases). Germline V CDR1 and CDR2: MNHEY, SVGAGI. V shed 7 bases and J shed 2 bases, with 16 bases lying between them. CDR3 length: 15 amino acids. Here the CDR3 reads CASKTLATLTDTQYF. In DNA, the CDR3 is TGTGCCAGCAAAACCTTAGCGACCCTCACAGATACGCAGTATTTT.

This clone was seen only a few times. V gene TRBV4-2 combines with J gene TRBJ2-7, with D hard to call. Germline-derived CDR1 and CDR2 are LGHNA and YNFKEQ. This CDR3 is 13 amino acids long. V lost 0 bases to trimming and J lost 4 bases, with 7 bases between them. CDR3 nucleotide sequence: TGTGCCAGCAGCCAAGAGGCTCAATACGAGCAGTACTTC. Translated, it gives CASSQEAQYEQYF.

This clone turned up a few times. The chain joins TRBV4-2 to TRBJ2-5; 8 bases align to TRBD1. Germline loops: CDR1 LGHNA, CDR2 YNFKEQ. The CDR3 runs to 14 residues. Losses at the gene ends were 3 bases for V and 11 bases for J; bases not matched to a gene: 11. The chain's CDR3 is CASSQGQAPNEQYF. The CDR3 DNA follows: TGTGCCAGCAGCCAGGGACAGGCCCCTAATGAGCAGTACTTC.

V is TRBV14 and J is TRBJ2-7; TRBD1 matches 8 bases. The CDR3 runs 18 residues. CDR1 and CDR2 (germline): SGHDN, FVKESK. The V segment lost 0 bases and the J segment 2 bases; nucleotides outside the gene matches: 12. CDR3 coding DNA: TGTGCCAGCAGCCAAGATCGGGGTCAGGACAGGGTAACCTACGAGCAGTACGTC. Translating it yields CASSQDRGQDRVTYEQYV.

There are a few counts of this clone. This specimen includes other DNA sequences encoding the same CDR3. The J gene is TRBJ2-1, the V gene TRBV11-3; the match to TRBD2 covers 12 bases. The CDR3 loop spans 18 amino acids. Trimming cost V 0 bases and J 6 bases; bases outside gene matches: 9. CDR1 and CDR2 from the germline V gene are SGHNT and YENEEA. The CDR3 DNA reads TGTGCCAGCAGCTTAGAGAGACTAGCGGGGGCCCAGGTCAATGAGCAGTTCTTC. It codes for CASSLERLAGAQVNEQFF.

This clone was picked up a small number of times. The genes are TRBV6-1 and TRBJ1-1, with TRBD1 as a possible D gene (5 bases). Germline CDR1 and CDR2: MNHNS and SASEGT. The CDR3 spans 14 residues. V shed 8 bases and J shed 1 base, with 14 bases lying between them. The CDR3 here is CASVIDSPNTEAFF. The DNA of the CDR3 is TGTGCCAGCGTAATAGACAGCCCGAACACTGAAGCTTTCTTT.

As to this clone: The sample holds other DNA sequences that translate to the same CDR3. The V gene is TRBV2, the J gene TRBJ1-6; D not resolved. The CDR3 length is 11 residues. Germline V gene data show CDR1 as SNHLY and CDR2 as FYNNEI. Between the trimmed V and J ends, which lost 6 bases and 7 bases, there was a span of 4 bases. The CDR3 sequence is CASRENSPLHF. The CDR3, as DNA: TGTGCCAGCAGAGAGAATTCACCCCTCCACTTT.

The rearrangement joins TRBV7-2 to TRBJ1-2; D gene ambiguous. The germline gives CDR1 SGHTA, CDR2 FQGNSA. The CDR3 runs to 19 residues. Trimming took 2 bases from V and 8 from J, leaving 30 bases between them. The DNA of the CDR3 is TGTGCCAGCAGCTTATCCGGCAGCCTGACAAAATCTATGGTTTTCGGCTACACCTTC. It yields the protein CASSLSGSLTKSMVFGYTF.

This clone was observed a few times. The V call is TRBV5-4, the J call TRBJ2-3; the D is unclear. Looked up from germline, CDR1 is SGHNT and CDR2 is YYREEE (reference sequence). CDR3 length: 12 amino acids. Trimming left V 0 bases short and J 6 bases short, with 5 bases between. The CDR3 DNA follows: TGTGCCAGCAGCTTGGTCGGGGATACGCAGTATTTT. It translates to CASSLVGDTQYF.